This T cell receptor (beta chain) was sequenced for a study of blood T cell repertoires in COVID-19. On the study more broadly: Samples representing acute and convalescent COVID-19 were sourced from the United States, Italy and Spain.

TCRdb's copy holds only in-frame clones and misses some; the assay was immunoSEQ multiplex PCR. The table lists about 210,000 clones, roughly 90% of them singletons. Germline values: CDR1 LGHDT, CDR2 YNNKEL (reference sequence). V was clipped by 11 bases and J by 4 bases; unmatched bases: 13. CDR3 length: 15 residues. The chain joins TRBV3-1 (or the pseudogene TRBV3-2) to TRBJ1-2; 10 bases align to TRBD1. Input material: peripheral blood. This sequence originates from a man between 18 and 29 years old with active or convalescent COVID-19. The CDR3 DNA reads TGTGCCCCACCGGACAGGGGGTTTGTTAGCTATGGCTACACCTTC. Translated: CAPPDRGFVSYGYTF.